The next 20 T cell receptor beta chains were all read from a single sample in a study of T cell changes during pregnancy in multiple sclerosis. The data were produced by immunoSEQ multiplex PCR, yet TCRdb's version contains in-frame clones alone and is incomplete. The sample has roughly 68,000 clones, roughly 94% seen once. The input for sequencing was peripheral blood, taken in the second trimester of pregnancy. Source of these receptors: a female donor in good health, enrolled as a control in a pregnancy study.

CDR3 nucleotide sequence: TGCGCCAGCAGTGAGGGGCAGAAAAACATTCAGTACTTC. As protein: CASSEGQKNIQYF. The J gene is TRBJ2-4, the V gene TRBV10-2; no clear D gene. CDR3 length: 13 residues. V was trimmed by 2 bases and J by 4 bases, leaving 6 bases between them. CDR1 and CDR2 (germline): WSHSY, SAAADI.

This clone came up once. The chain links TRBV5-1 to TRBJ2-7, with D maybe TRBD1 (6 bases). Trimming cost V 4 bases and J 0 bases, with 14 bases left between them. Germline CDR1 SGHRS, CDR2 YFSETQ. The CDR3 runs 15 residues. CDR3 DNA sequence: TGCGCCAGCAGCGAGGACAGCCTGATCTCCTACGAGCAGTACTTC. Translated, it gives CASSEDSLISYEQYF.

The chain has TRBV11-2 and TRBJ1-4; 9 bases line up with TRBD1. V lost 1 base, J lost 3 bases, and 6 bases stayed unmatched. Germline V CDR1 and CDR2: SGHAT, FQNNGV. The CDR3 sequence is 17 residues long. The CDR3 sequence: CASSLGDRAVPNEKLFF. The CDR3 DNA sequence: TGTGCCAGCAGCTTAGGGGACAGGGCAGTCCCTAATGAAAAACTGTTTTTT.

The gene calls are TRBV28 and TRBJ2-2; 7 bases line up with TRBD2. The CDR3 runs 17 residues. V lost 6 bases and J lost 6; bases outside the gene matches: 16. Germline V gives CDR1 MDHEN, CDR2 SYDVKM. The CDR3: CASSVRSRTSHPGELFF. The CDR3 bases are TGTGCCAGCAGCGTCAGGAGTAGGACTAGTCATCCCGGGGAGCTGTTTTTT.

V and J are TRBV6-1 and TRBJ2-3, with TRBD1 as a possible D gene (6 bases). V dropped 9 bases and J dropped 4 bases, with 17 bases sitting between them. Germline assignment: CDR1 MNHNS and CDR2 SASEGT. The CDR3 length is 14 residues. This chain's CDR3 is CASGGSEGADTQYF. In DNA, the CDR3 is TGTGCCAGTGGGGGCTCCGAGGGTGCAGATACGCAGTATTTT.

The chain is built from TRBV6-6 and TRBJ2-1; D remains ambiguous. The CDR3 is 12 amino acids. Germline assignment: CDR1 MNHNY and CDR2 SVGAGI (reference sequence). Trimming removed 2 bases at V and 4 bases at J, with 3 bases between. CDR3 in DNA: TGTGCCAGCAGTTACCTTTACAATGAGCAGTTCTTC. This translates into CASSYLYNEQFF.

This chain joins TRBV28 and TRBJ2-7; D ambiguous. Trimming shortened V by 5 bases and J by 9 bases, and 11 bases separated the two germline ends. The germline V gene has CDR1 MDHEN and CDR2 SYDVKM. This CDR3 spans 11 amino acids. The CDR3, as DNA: TGTGCCAGCAGTCCCCGGGTGAGGCAGTACTTC. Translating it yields CASSPRVRQYF.

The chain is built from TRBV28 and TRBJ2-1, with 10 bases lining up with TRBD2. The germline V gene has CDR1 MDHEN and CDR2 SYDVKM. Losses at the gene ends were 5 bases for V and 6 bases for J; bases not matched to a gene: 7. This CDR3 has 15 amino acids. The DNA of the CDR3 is TGTGCCAGCAGTGCCCCTAGCGGGAGAAGCAATGAGCAGTTCTTC. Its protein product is CASSAPSGRSNEQFF.

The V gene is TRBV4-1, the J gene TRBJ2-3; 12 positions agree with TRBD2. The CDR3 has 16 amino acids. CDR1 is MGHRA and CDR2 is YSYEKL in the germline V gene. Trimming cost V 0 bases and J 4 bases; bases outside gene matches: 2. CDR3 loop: CASSQELAGGADTQYF. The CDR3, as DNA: TGCGCCAGCAGCCAAGAACTAGCGGGAGGCGCAGATACGCAGTATTTT.

This chain's CDR3 is CASSSGLAGFTDTQYF. The CDR3 coding sequence is TGTGCCAGCAGCTCGGGACTAGCGGGGTTCACAGATACGCAGTATTTT. This chain links TRBV5-4 with TRBJ2-3, with 13 bases fitting TRBD2. The ends lost 3 bases at V and 2 bases at J; junction bases unmatched: 3. This CDR3 comprises 16 residues. Germline CDR1 and CDR2: SGHNT and YYREEE (reference sequence).

CDR3 loop: CASSLMGALGGYTF. CDR3 bases: TGTGCCAGCAGCTTAATGGGGGCGCTTGGTGGCTACACCTTC. V gene TRBV7-9 combines with J gene TRBJ1-2; D is perhaps TRBD1 (6 bases). V dropped 2 bases and J dropped 7 bases, with 14 bases sitting between them. This CDR3 region has 14 residues. Germline V gives CDR1 SEHNR, CDR2 FQNEAQ (reference sequence).

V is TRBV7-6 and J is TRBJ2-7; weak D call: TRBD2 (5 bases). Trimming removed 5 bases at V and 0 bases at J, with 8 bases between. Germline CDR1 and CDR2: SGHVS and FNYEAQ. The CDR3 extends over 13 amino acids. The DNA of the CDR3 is TGTGCCAGCAGCGGAGGAAGCTCCTACGAGCAGTACTTC. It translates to CASSGGSSYEQYF. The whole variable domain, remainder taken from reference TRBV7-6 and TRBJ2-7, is GAGVSQSPRYKVTKRGQDVALRCDPISGHVSLYWYRQALGQGPEFLTYFNYEAQQDKSGLPNDRFSAERPEGSISTLTIQRTEQRDSAMYRCASSGGSSYEQYFGPGTRLTVT.

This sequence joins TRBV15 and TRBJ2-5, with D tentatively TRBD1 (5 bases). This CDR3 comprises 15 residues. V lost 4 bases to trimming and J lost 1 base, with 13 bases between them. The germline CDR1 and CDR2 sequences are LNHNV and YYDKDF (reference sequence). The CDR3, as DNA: TGTGCCACCAGCATGGACATCTCCCTCCAAGAGACCCAGTACTTC. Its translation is CATSMDISLQETQYF.

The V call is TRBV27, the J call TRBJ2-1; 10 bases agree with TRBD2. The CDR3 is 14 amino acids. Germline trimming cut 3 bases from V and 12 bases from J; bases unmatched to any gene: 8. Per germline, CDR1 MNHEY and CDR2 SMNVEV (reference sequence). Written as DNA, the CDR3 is TGTGCCAGCAGTTTTCGGCTAGCGGGAGTTGGGCAGTTCTTC. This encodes CASSFRLAGVGQFF.

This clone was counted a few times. CDR3 sequence (DNA): TGCGCCAGCAGCTTGGAGGGGCAACAGTCACCCCTCCACTTT. Its translation is CASSLEGQQSPLHF. This chain connects TRBV5-1 to TRBJ1-6, with D possibly matching TRBD1 (5 bases). The CDR3 runs 14 residues. CDR1 and CDR2 (germline): SGHRS, YFSETQ. V lost 0 bases and J 10 bases, leaving 11 bases between the germline ends.

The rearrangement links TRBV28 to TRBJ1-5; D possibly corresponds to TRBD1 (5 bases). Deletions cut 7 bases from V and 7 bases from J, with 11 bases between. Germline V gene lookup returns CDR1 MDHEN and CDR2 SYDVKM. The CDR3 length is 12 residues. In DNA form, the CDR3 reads TGTGCCAGCACAGGGCCTGGACAGCCCCAGCATTTT. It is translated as CASTGPGQPQHF.

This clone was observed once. The CDR3 DNA is TGTGCCAGCGAGGGGGCGCCGATTGGGGAGCAGTACTTC. Protein sequence: CASEGAPIGEQYF. The chain recombines TRBV2 with TRBJ2-7; TRBD1 matches 7 bases. The CDR3 length is 13 residues. Germline V lookup: CDR1 SNHLY, CDR2 FYNNEI. Trimming removed 8 bases from V and 7 bases from J; junction bases left unmatched: 11. The full variable domain, with the rest looked up from reference TRBV2 and TRBJ2-7, is EPEVTQTPSHQVTQMGQEVILRCVPISNHLYFYWYRQILGQKVEFLVSFYNNEISEKSEIFDDQFSVERPDGSNFTLKIRSTKLEDSAMYFCASEGAPIGEQYFGPGTRLTVT.

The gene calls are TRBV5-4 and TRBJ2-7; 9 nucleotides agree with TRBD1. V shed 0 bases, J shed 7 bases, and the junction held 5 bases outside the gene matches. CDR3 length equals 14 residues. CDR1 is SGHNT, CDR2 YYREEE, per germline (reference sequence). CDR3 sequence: CASSLVGQGEEQYF. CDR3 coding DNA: TGTGCCAGCAGCTTGGTGGGACAGGGTGAGGAGCAGTACTTC.

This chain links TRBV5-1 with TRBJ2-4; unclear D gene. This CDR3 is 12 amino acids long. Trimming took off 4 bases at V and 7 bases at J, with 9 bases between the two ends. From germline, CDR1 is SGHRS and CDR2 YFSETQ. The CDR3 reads CASSPGSNIQYF. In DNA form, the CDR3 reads TGCGCCAGCAGCCCGGGTTCTAACATTCAGTACTTC.

The CDR3 sequence: CASRTLGLAGGTDTQYF. CDR3 DNA sequence: TGCGCCAGCCGGACCCTGGGACTAGCGGGGGGCACAGATACGCAGTATTTT. This sequence joins TRBV5-1 and TRBJ2-3; 14 bases fit TRBD2. Germline CDR1 and CDR2: SGHRS and YFSETQ. The CDR3 is made up of 17 amino acids. J gave up 1 base and V 7 bases, and 8 bases lay outside the gene matches.